This T cell receptor beta chain derives from a study of T cell changes during pregnancy in multiple sclerosis. Only in-frame clones appear in the TCRdb table, and some are missing; sequencing was by immunoSEQ multiplex PCR. The profile shows approximately 40,000 clones, around 90% of them singletons. With 2 bases clipped from V and 3 bases from J, the junction kept 1 base outside the gene matches. Germline loops: CDR1 SGHTA, CDR2 FQGNSA. The CDR3 consists of 13 residues. The V and J genes are TRBV7-2 and TRBJ2-7; 7 bases agree with TRBD1. The sample consisted of CD4+ T cells from peripheral blood mononuclear cells, taken before pregnancy. The sequence derives from a female donor with multiple sclerosis, enrolled in a pregnancy study. The CDR3 protein is CASSLRTGYEQYF. In DNA form, the CDR3 reads TGTGCCAGCAGCTTAAGGACAGGCTACGAGCAGTACTTC.